This entry describes one T cell receptor beta chain. Time point described: after trial treatment. The sample's treatment: LDRT plus nivolumab, ipilimumab, low-dose cyclophosphamide and aspirin (RACIN trial). This sample was included in a study of low-dose radiotherapy and immunotherapy resistance in tumors. Study context: Intravenous ipilimumab 1 mg/kg every six weeks was given with nivolumab 240 mg every two weeks. Administration of intravenous cyclophosphamide at 200 mg/m2 took place every two weeks, one day before radiation and immunotherapy.

The CDR3 totals 13 residues. The germline CDR1 and CDR2 sequences are MDHEN and SYDVKM. Germline trimming cut 6 bases from V and 5 bases from J; bases unmatched to any gene: 6. First-strand cDNA used TRAV- and TRBV-specific primers, covering alpha and beta chains. Amplification, which lasted around 20 PCR cycles, used a constant-region primer and V-primer adapter to amplify TCRs. In vitro transcription served to amplify the mRNA that had been isolated. A single record per CDR3 protein comes from TCRdb applying MiXCR to the reads. Among 35,000 to 45,000 distinct CDR3 sequences listed, around a quarter were seen once.

The material sequenced was PBMCs, taken after low-dose radiotherapy plus immunotherapy. The gene calls are TRBV28 and TRBJ2-5; 7 bases map to TRBD1. The source is a male donor with prostate cancer. The CDR3 coding sequence is TGTGCCAGCAGGCGAGGGGGCGGGGAGACCCAGTACTTC. Protein: CASRRGGGETQYF.